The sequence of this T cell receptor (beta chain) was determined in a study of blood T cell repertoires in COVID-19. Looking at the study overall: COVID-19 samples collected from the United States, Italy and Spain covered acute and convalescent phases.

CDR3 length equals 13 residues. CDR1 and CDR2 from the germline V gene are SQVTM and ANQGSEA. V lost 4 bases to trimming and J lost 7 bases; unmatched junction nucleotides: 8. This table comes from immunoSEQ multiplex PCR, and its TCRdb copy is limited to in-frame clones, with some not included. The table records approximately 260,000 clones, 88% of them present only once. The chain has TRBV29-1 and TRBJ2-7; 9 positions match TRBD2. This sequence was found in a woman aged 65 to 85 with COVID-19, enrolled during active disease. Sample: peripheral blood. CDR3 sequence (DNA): TGCAGCGTTGTAGGCAGCGGGAGGAGGGAGCAGTACTTC. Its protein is CSVVGSGRREQYF.